Listed below are T cell receptor beta chains from one sample, sequenced in a study of response to subunit inactivated influenza vaccine. TCRdb processed the RT-PCR reads anew with MiXCR; each CDR3 protein has one entry. The data hold around 500,000 distinct CDR3 sequences, with approximately 10% observed a single time. The sample consisted of PBMCs from blood, taken 40 to 50 days after vaccination. The receptors stem from a man over 45 who received an inactivated influenza vaccine. Both conserved end residues are part of each CDR3. The order of the fields is J gene, clone size, V gene, D gene, CDR3 protein, CDR3 DNA. D genes are given only for firm matches. Expanded clones get a size class; other rows say once, few or many, or leave the size out.

TRBJ2-5 | few | TRBV4-3 | TRBD1 | CASSREGTASKLETQYF | TGCGCCAGCAGCCGGGAAGGGACAGCTTCAAAGTTAGAGACCCAGTACTTC
TRBJ2-1 | . | TRBV7-6 | TRBD2 | CASSFFTYGVAGVGEQFF | TGTGCCAGCAGCTTTTTCACGTATGGTGTTGCGGGAGTAGGTGAGCAGTTCTTC
TRBJ2-3 | . | TRBV9 | . | CASSVDGVSTDTQYF | TGTGCCAGCAGCGTAGATGGGGTGAGCACAGATACGCAGTATTTT
TRBJ1-4 | few | TRBV15 | TRBD1 | CATSRGDRDEKLFF | TGTGCCACCAGCAGAGGCGACAGGGATGAAAAACTGTTTTTT
TRBJ2-5 | . | TRBV5-1 | . | CATSEVIQETQYF | TGCGCCACCTCGGAGGTTATACAAGAGACCCAGTACTTC
TRBJ1-5 | . | TRBV7-9 | . | CASSENSYQPQHF | TGTGCCAGCAGCGAGAACAGCTATCAGCCCCAGCATTTT
TRBJ2-2 | many | TRBV5-1 | . | CASSLLGTERRGELFF | TGCGCCAGCAGCTTGTTGGGGACGGAACGGCGCGGGGAGCTGTTTTTT
TRBJ2-3 | . | TRBV20-1 | . | CSAGDITSTDTQYF | TGCAGTGCTGGGGACATCACTAGCACAGATACGCAGTATTTT
TRBJ2-1 | . | TRBV24-1 | TRBD1 | CATSDFAGQGVNEQFF | TGTGCCACCAGTGATTTCGCGGGACAGGGGGTCAATGAGCAGTTCTTC
TRBJ2-1 | . | TRBV4-3 | . | CASSQDGGGVMNEQFF | TGCGCCAGCAGCCAAGATGGGGGGGGCGTGATGAATGAGCAGTTCTTC
TRBJ1-5 | few | TRBV6-5 | . | CASSYRGTNNQPQHF | TGTGCCAGCAGTTACCGAGGGACGAACAATCAGCCCCAGCATTTT
TRBJ2-3 | many | TRBV5-1 | . | CASSYGTDTQYF | TGCGCCAGCAGCTACGGAACGGATACGCAGTATTTT
TRBJ2-5 | few | TRBV20-1 | TRBD1 | CSAQSTGDQETQYF | TGCAGTGCCCAGTCCACAGGGGACCAAGAGACCCAGTACTTC
TRBJ2-5 | . | TRBV7-2 | TRBD2 | CATSGTIKETQYF | TGTGCCACCTCCGGGACTATCAAAGAGACCCAGTACTTC
TRBJ2-4 | . | TRBV6-1 | . | CASRTTDSLAKNIQYF | TGTGCCAGCAGAACGACAGACAGCCTAGCCAAAAACATTCAGTACTTC
TRBJ2-1 | few | TRBV20-1 | . | CSARDTWLIAYNEQFF | TGCAGTGCTAGAGATACTTGGCTGATTGCCTACAATGAGCAGTTCTTC
TRBJ2-3 | few | TRBV29-1 | . | CSVVWFFQMGQADTQYF | TGCAGCGTTGTGTGGTTCTTCCAGATGGGGCAAGCAGATACGCAGTATTTT
TRBJ1-1 | . | TRBV7-2 | . | CASSSAVYTEAFF | TGTGCCAGCAGCTCCGCCGTGTACACTGAAGCTTTCTTT
TRBJ1-5 | . | TRBV12-3/TRBV12-4 | TRBD1 | CASSTGTGIVGNQPQHF | TGTGCCAGCAGTACCGGGACAGGGATTGTTGGCAATCAGCCCCAGCATTTT
TRBJ2-1 | . | TRBV4-1 | . | CASSQIPSTSYNEQFF | TGCGCCAGCAGCCAGATACCCTCGACATCCTACAATGAGCAGTTCTTC
TRBJ2-2 | many | TRBV5-5 | TRBD1 | CASSLAAGGFVGELFF | TGTGCCAGCAGCTTGGCCGCAGGGGGCTTTGTCGGGGAGCTGTTTTTT
TRBJ2-3 | . | TRBV11-3 | TRBD2 | CASSFRLAGRIGTQYF | TGTGCCAGCAGCTTCCGACTAGCGGGAAGGATTGGTACGCAGTATTTT
TRBJ2-5 | . | TRBV5-6 | . | CASSLAGRGKTQYF | TGTGCCAGCAGCTTGGCCGGCAGGGGCAAGACCCAGTACTTC
TRBJ2-5 | many | TRBV4-1 | . | CATRRTAQIQETQYF | TGCGCCACCCGAAGGACAGCTCAGATACAAGAGACCCAGTACTTC
TRBJ2-5 | few | TRBV25-1 | . | CASSDVPGPYQETQYF | TGTGCCAGCAGTGACGTCCCGGGGCCCTACCAAGAGACCCAGTACTTC
TRBJ2-3 | . | TRBV6-5 | TRBD1 | CASSSLTGVSTDTQYF | TGTGCCAGCAGTTCCTTGACAGGGGTGAGCACAGATACGCAGTATTTT
TRBJ2-2 | few | TRBV5-1 | TRBD2 | CASRGLAVNTGELFF | TGCGCCAGCAGGGGACTAGCGGTGAACACCGGGGAGCTGTTTTTT